What follows are 26 T cell receptor beta chains derived from one specimen sequenced in a study of blood T cell repertoires in COVID-19. Generated by immunoSEQ multiplex PCR, the TCRdb table keeps only in-frame clones and is missing some. Among over 200,000 clones, around 80% were seen once, and the ten largest hold roughly 5%. Material: peripheral blood. These receptor sequences come from a human donor in a cohort sampled during active COVID-19.

Here the CDR3 reads CASSPNRGRSYEQYF. Here the CDR3 DNA reads TGTGCCAGCAGTCCTAACAGGGGGCGGTCCTACGAGCAGTACTTC. The rearrangement uses TRBV5-6 and TRBJ2-7, with TRBD1 identical over 9 bases. Germline CDR1 reads SGHDT; CDR2 reads YYEEEE. Unmatched junction bases numbered 7, after V lost 5 bases and J lost 1 base. This CDR3 region has 15 residues.

The chain joins TRBV18 to TRBJ1-1, with D unresolved. Germline CDR1 is KGHSH and CDR2 is LQKENI. This CDR3 spans 14 amino acids. The V and J ends lost 2 bases and 1 base respectively, with 8 bases between them. The CDR3, as DNA: TGTGCCAGCTCACCAGAACATACGAACACTGAAGCTTTCTTT. It yields the protein CASSPEHTNTEAFF.

The chain links TRBV7-2 to TRBJ2-7; 9 nucleotides agree with TRBD1. V dropped 5 bases and J dropped 5; count of bases not matched to a gene: 7. The CDR3 runs 14 residues. Germline CDR1 SGHTA, CDR2 FQGNSA. CDR3 coding DNA: TGTGCCAGCAGCCAGCGACAGGGGGGCCACGAGCAGTACTTC. As protein: CASSQRQGGHEQYF.

The J gene is TRBJ2-2, the V gene TRBV5-1; TRBD2 might be the D (6 bases). The CDR3 extends over 15 amino acids. Germline V gives CDR1 SGHRS, CDR2 YFSETQ. V gave up 0 bases and J gave up 4 bases, with 10 bases separating them. The CDR3 loop is CASSLGQGGTGELFF. As DNA, the CDR3 is TGCGCCAGCAGCTTGGGCCAGGGAGGCACCGGGGAGCTGTTTTTT.

The rearrangement joins TRBV4-2 to TRBJ2-5, with 10 nucleotides matching TRBD2. In germline, CDR1 is LGHNA, CDR2 YNFKEQ. The V and J ends lost 4 bases and 4 bases, in that order; junction bases with no gene match: 6. CDR3 size: 15 residues. CDR3 region: CASSRHEREGETQYF. CDR3 nucleotides: TGTGCCAGCAGCCGGCACGAGCGGGAGGGAGAGACCCAGTACTTC.

This chain connects TRBV5-4 to TRBJ2-7; possible D gene TRBD2, 5 bases. The CDR3 loop spans 15 amino acids. The germline V gene encodes CDR1 SGHNT and CDR2 YYREEE (reference sequence). V lost 4 bases, J lost 1 base, and 15 bases lay in between. The CDR3 sequence: CASSAGPGLSYEQYF. The DNA of the CDR3 is TGTGCCAGCAGCGCCGGTCCGGGGTTGTCCTACGAGCAGTACTTC.

The chain links TRBV6-2 or TRBV6-3 to TRBJ1-1, with D possibly being TRBD1 (5 bases). Germline-derived CDR1 and CDR2 are MNHEY and SVGEGT. V shed 6 bases and J shed 1 base, with 18 bases lying between them. This CDR3 comprises 16 residues. The CDR3, as DNA: TGTGCCAGCAGCCTTCCCCCCCCAACAGGGAACACTGAAGCTTTCTTT. This codes for CASSLPPPTGNTEAFF.

This sequence joins TRBV24-1 and TRBJ2-2; the D gene is possibly TRBD1 (6 bases). The CDR3 consists of 14 residues. Germline V gives CDR1 KGHDR, CDR2 SFDVKD. Trimming took off 2 bases at V and 6 bases at J, with 9 bases between the two ends. CDR3 bases: TGTGCCACCAGTGATTACAGGGCCTCCGGGGAGCTGTTTTTT. Translating gives CATSDYRASGELFF.

Concerning this clone itself: The sample holds other DNA sequences that translate to the same CDR3. The V gene is TRBV11-2, the J gene TRBJ2-3; D ambiguous. There are 15 residues in the CDR3. Germline CDR1 is SGHAT and CDR2 is FQNNGV. V lost 0 bases, J lost 2 bases, and 9 bases lay in between. In DNA, the CDR3 is TGTGCCAGCAGCTTAGATAGACTTTCCACAGATACGCAGTATTTT. This codes for CASSLDRLSTDTQYF.

V gene TRBV7-2 combines with J gene TRBJ2-7; 10 positions agree with TRBD1. The V segment lost 5 bases and the J segment 6 bases; nucleotides outside the gene matches: 4. The CDR3 has 13 residues. The germline CDR1 and CDR2 sequences are SGHTA and FQGNSA. In DNA, the CDR3 is TGTGCCAGCAGCCCGGACAGGGGGTTCGAGCAGTACTTC. Translated, it gives CASSPDRGFEQYF.

The count of this clone is one. This chain connects TRBV15 to TRBJ2-3; 7 bases fit TRBD2. V lost 0 bases, J lost 2 bases, and 2 bases stayed unmatched. In germline, CDR1 is LNHNV, CDR2 YYDKDF (reference sequence). The CDR3 is made up of 15 amino acids. CDR3 DNA: TGTGCCACCAGCAGAGAAGCGGGACTCACAGATACGCAGTATTTT. Its translation: CATSREAGLTDTQYF.

The chain carries TRBV27 and TRBJ1-4; D uncertain. Germline V gene sequence: CDR1 MNHEY, CDR2 SMNVEV (reference sequence). CDR3 size: 17 residues. Deletions cut 5 bases from V and 8 bases from J, with 24 bases between. The CDR3 region is CASSLNSRVSKGEKLFF. CDR3 DNA: TGTGCCAGCAGTCTGAATTCTCGGGTTTCCAAAGGAGAAAAACTGTTTTTT.

This chain uses TRBV3-1 (or the pseudogene TRBV3-2) with TRBJ1-1; tentative D call: TRBD1 (6 bases). V lost 1 base to trimming and J lost 1 base, with 13 bases between them. Germline V gene lookup returns CDR1 LGHDT and CDR2 YNNKEL (reference sequence). The CDR3 totals 16 residues. The CDR3 sequence is CASSQVWGHWNTEAFF. DNA of the CDR3: TGTGCCAGCAGCCAAGTCTGGGGACACTGGAACACTGAAGCTTTCTTT.

The chain joins TRBV10-3 to TRBJ2-5, with 10 nucleotides matching TRBD1. The CDR3 length is 15 residues. V dropped 5 bases and J dropped 5; count of bases not matched to a gene: 8. CDR1 ENHRY and CDR2 SYGVKD come from the germline V gene. For the CDR3, the DNA is TGTGCCATCAGTTTCCGGACAGGGGGGAGGGAGACCCAGTACTTC. It codes for CAISFRTGGRETQYF.

This clone appeared a few times. The chain joins TRBV10-3 to TRBJ1-1; weak D call: TRBD1 (5 bases). CDR3 length equals 14 residues. V was pared by 4 bases and J by 4 bases, with 13 bases between. CDR1 is ENHRY, CDR2 SYGVKD, per germline. CDR3 bases: TGTGCCATCAGTGGGGGGGTGCGCGGCACTGAAGCTTTCTTT. Protein: CAISGGVRGTEAFF.

The gene calls are TRBV27 and TRBJ2-7, with 11 positions matching TRBD2. The V segment lost 8 bases and the J segment 6 bases; nucleotides outside the gene matches: 9. Germline lookup yields CDR1 MNHEY and CDR2 SMNVEV (reference sequence). The CDR3 has 14 residues. The CDR3 is CASWQTSGRLEQYF. DNA for the CDR3: TGTGCCAGCTGGCAAACTAGCGGGAGACTCGAGCAGTACTTC.

CDR3 amino acids: CASSLEGLAGALMNTGELFF. DNA of the CDR3: TGTGCCAGCAGTTTAGAGGGACTAGCGGGAGCTTTGATGAACACCGGGGAGCTGTTTTTT. V gene TRBV28 combines with J gene TRBJ2-2; 14 nucleotides agree with TRBD2. Trimming at V came to 2 bases and at J to 1 base, leaving 9 bases not matched to a gene. This CDR3 has 20 residues. Germline V gene sequence: CDR1 MDHEN, CDR2 SYDVKM.

The chain combines TRBV28 with TRBJ1-5; D is perhaps TRBD1 (5 bases). V lost 6 bases to trimming and J lost 0 bases, with 9 bases between them. CDR1 is MDHEN and CDR2 is SYDVKM in the germline V gene. This CDR3 contains 14 residues. CDR3 nucleotides: TGTGCCAGCAGGTTGACAGCTAGCAATCAGCCCCAGCATTTT. Protein sequence: CASRLTASNQPQHF.

The V and J genes are TRBV6-1 and TRBJ2-7; TRBD2 matches at 15 bases. The CDR3 is made up of 19 amino acids. Germline values: CDR1 MNHNS, CDR2 SASEGT. The ends lost 3 bases at V and 1 base at J; junction bases unmatched: 10. Written as DNA, the CDR3 is TGTGCCAGCAGTGACCGGACTAGCGGGAGGGCACGTGGGTCCTACGAGCAGTACTTC. As protein: CASSDRTSGRARGSYEQYF.

The J gene is TRBJ1-5, the V gene TRBV9; D is unresolved. The CDR3 totals 17 residues. Trimming took 3 bases from V and 0 from J, leaving 16 bases between them. CDR1 and CDR2 (germline): SGDLS, YYNGEE. The CDR3 is CASSGGETATSNQPQHF. The CDR3 DNA reads as TGTGCCAGCAGCGGCGGGGAAACAGCTACTAGCAATCAGCCCCAGCATTTT.

CDR3: CASSLVGLQPQHF. The CDR3 bases are TGTGCCAGCTCCCTAGTTGGTCTTCAGCCCCAGCATTTT. This chain links TRBV18 with TRBJ1-5; D unclear. In germline, CDR1 is KGHSH, CDR2 LQKENI. The CDR3 is 13 residues long. V lost 6 bases, J lost 6 bases, and 12 bases lay in between. Together with reference TRBV18 and TRBJ1-5, the CDR3 gives the full variable domain: NAGVMQNPRHLVRRRGQEARLRCSPMKGHSHVYWYRQLPEEGLKFMVYLQKENIIDESGMPKERFSAEFPKEGPSILRIQQVVRGDSAAYFCASSLVGLQPQHFGDGTRLSIL.

This clone was picked up one time. This chain connects TRBV30 to TRBJ1-1, with a tentative D call TRBD1 (5 bases). Germline lookup yields CDR1 GTSNPN and CDR2 SVGIG (reference sequence). Trimming removed 1 base from V and 1 base from J, with 16 bases in between. The CDR3 consists of 16 residues. This chain's CDR3 is CAWSDNKGWTNTEAFF. CDR3 bases: TGTGCCTGGAGTGACAATAAGGGGTGGACGAACACTGAAGCTTTCTTT.

The rearrangement joins TRBV19 to TRBJ2-5, with 7 bases that match TRBD1. The CDR3 extends over 13 amino acids. J was trimmed by 2 bases and V by 6 bases; bases with no gene match: 3. The germline V gene has CDR1 LNHDA and CDR2 SQIVND (reference sequence). The CDR3 bases are TGTGCCAGTAGCCTGGACAGGCAAGAGACCCAGTACTTC. This translates into CASSLDRQETQYF.

The rearrangement joins TRBV4-1 to TRBJ2-1; D is possibly TRBD2 (6 bases). This CDR3 region has 14 residues. Germline V gene lookup returns CDR1 MGHRA and CDR2 YSYEKL. V gave up 4 bases and J gave up 7 bases, with 14 bases separating them. The CDR3 is CASSREASRNEQFF. The CDR3 bases are TGCGCCAGCAGCCGGGAGGCATCTCGGAATGAGCAGTTCTTC.

The rearrangement joins TRBV4-3 to TRBJ1-2; D unclear. Germline V gene lookup returns CDR1 LGHNA and CDR2 YSLEER. The length of the CDR3 is 16 residues. V was clipped by 3 bases and J by 2 bases, with 16 bases between them. The CDR3 reads CASSHEVAARNYGYTF. DNA for the CDR3: TGCGCCAGCAGCCATGAGGTGGCAGCGAGGAACTATGGCTACACCTTC.

The V and J genes are TRBV4-1 and TRBJ1-5, with 8 bases fitting TRBD1. Germline V CDR1 and CDR2: MGHRA, YSYEKL. V shed 1 base and J 4 bases; nucleotides not matched to a gene: 6. The CDR3 has 16 residues. The CDR3 coding sequence is TGCGCCAGCAGCCAAGGGGGACAGGCGAAAAATCAGCCCCAGCATTTT. Protein product: CASSQGGQAKNQPQHF.